The clone carrying this T cell receptor beta chain was seen many times. This sample was taken from a study of T cells of healthy individuals. Using its own MiXCR run on the 5' RACE reads, TCRdb lists one record per CDR3 protein. The sample shows approximately 89,000 distinct CDR3 sequences, about 5.5% of them seen only once. V gave up 4 bases and J gave up 4 bases, with 11 bases separating them. The CDR3 runs to 13 residues. Germline CDR1 is MNHNS and CDR2 is SASEGT. The TCR sequence derives from a female donor in good health. J is TRBJ2-7 and V is TRBV6-1, with D perhaps given as TRBD1 or TRBD2 (5 bases each). The CDR3 coding sequence is TGTGCCAGCAGTGGAGGGGTTGGGTACGAGCAGTACTTC. It encodes CASSGGVGYEQYF.